This passage covers 6 T cell receptor beta chains from one sample sequenced in a study of T cell changes during pregnancy in multiple sclerosis (dated by TCRdb to about 2019). The method was the immunoSEQ multiplex PCR assay. TCRdb stores this immuneACCESS table with in-frame sequences only. Part of the clones is absent; in the studies checked, under half of the shortfall reflects unresolved V genes, and no reason is known for the rest. This sample gives around 35,000 clones in total; approximately 87% of them show up just once. Just over 4.5% of the sample lies in the top ten. Material: CD8+ T cells from peripheral blood mononuclear cells, obtained after pregnancy. These receptors came from a female donor with multiple sclerosis, enrolled in a pregnancy study.

The chain has TRBV10-3 and TRBJ1-1; 8 nucleotides agree with TRBD1. From germline, CDR1 is ENHRY and CDR2 SYGVKD. There are 14 residues in the CDR3. V dropped 8 bases and J dropped 5; count of bases not matched to a gene: 10. The CDR3 DNA follows: TGTGCCATCTCAGCGAAACAGGGGGGGACTGAAGCTTTCTTT. It yields the protein CAISAKQGGTEAFF.

The V and J genes are TRBV7-7 and TRBJ2-1; 8 nucleotides match TRBD1. The CDR3 is 16 residues long. Trimming removed 5 bases from V and 0 bases from J; junction bases left unmatched: 6. Germline CDR1 SSHAT, CDR2 FNYEAQ (reference sequence). CDR3 protein: CASSPRTGSSYNEQFF. CDR3 DNA: TGTGCCAGCAGCCCCCGGACAGGGAGCTCCTACAATGAGCAGTTCTTC.

V usage is TRBV7-9 and J usage is TRBJ1-2, with D unresolved. Trimming left V 1 base short and J 0 bases short, with 6 bases between. From germline, CDR1 is SEHNR and CDR2 FQNEAQ (reference sequence). The length of the CDR3 is 14 residues. The CDR3 spells CASSLVAANYGYTF. For the CDR3, the DNA is TGTGCCAGCAGCTTAGTGGCAGCTAACTATGGCTACACCTTC.

The J gene is TRBJ2-2, the V gene TRBV10-3, with D tentatively TRBD1 (5 bases). This CDR3 is 13 amino acids long. Germline V gives CDR1 ENHRY, CDR2 SYGVKD. V was pared by 3 bases and J by 3 bases, with 5 bases between. In DNA form, the CDR3 reads TGTGCCATCAGTGACAGGGACACCGGGGAGCTGTTTTTT. It is translated as CAISDRDTGELFF.

This clone showed up just once. The chain employs TRBV4-3 and TRBJ2-5; D gene unclear. Trimming stripped 0 bases from V and 1 base from J, with 9 bases between. Per germline, CDR1 LGHNA and CDR2 YSLEER. The CDR3 is 15 residues long. The CDR3 loop is CASSQDRTGQETQYF. The CDR3 DNA reads TGCGCCAGCAGCCAAGATCGAACTGGCCAAGAGACCCAGTACTTC.

The chain links TRBV9 to TRBJ2-3, with TRBD2 identical over 7 bases. The V gene's germline CDR1 is SGDLS and CDR2 YYNGEE. CDR3 size: 15 residues. V was clipped by 5 bases and J by 2 bases; unmatched bases: 8. For the CDR3, the DNA is TGTGCCAGCAGTGGGCGGGGGTTAAACACAGATACGCAGTATTTT. It translates to CASSGRGLNTDTQYF.